This TCR beta chain was identified in a study of brain T cells in children with intractable seizures (dated by TCRdb to 2020 to 2022). Background for the entire study: Resected brain tissue from roughly 53 pediatric epilepsy surgery cases was first screened for immune gene transcripts using a NanoString immunology panel. Among the approximately twelve selected surgery cases, pre-surgery blood was additionally sequenced for eight, leaving four cases with brain tissue only. Summary of the overall study and its limitations: The patients' HCMV serostatus was not known, and viral specificity was inferred solely from CDR3 sequence similarity. Sequencing depth differed between pre- and post-surgery blood, so clones missing from the pre-surgery sample may reflect undersampling.

TCR beta chain sequences were generated from genomic DNA using the immunoSEQ assay. The authors' analysis ran thus. Any CDR3 sequence that did not begin with the conserved framework cysteine at position 104 was removed by hand. To get clonality, the normalized Shannon's Diversity Index was subtracted from one, giving values from 0 (maximal diversity) to 1 (oligoclonal). Chi-squared comparison-of-proportions tests assessed whether the same CDR3 differed in frequency between samples, such as brain versus blood. Public clonotypes were identified by searching immuneACCESS, and similarity to known antiviral clonotypes was assessed with the VDJdb browser. As stored in TCRdb, this immuneACCESS dataset retains in-frame rearrangements with V and J assigned. A fraction of the clones does not appear; measured against another copy, unresolved V genes explain less than half of the discrepancy, and the remainder lacks a known reason. V, J and clone size are taken as reported in that table, and D and trimming were inferred from the DNA itself. For this sample the table gives 70,000 to 90,000 clones, of which 90% to 95% were detected only once. The ten largest clones represent under 2% of the sample.

Points on this clone: This clone's antigen is unknown. No much larger clonotype is one base removed from it; base qualities were not supplied.

The CDR3 numbers 13 residues from cysteine through phenylalanine. CDR3 DNA only is kept here, 39 bases in frame from base 1. Reading the germline V gene gives CDR1 SGHVS and CDR2 FQNEAQ. The V end gives up 7 bases and the J end 3 bases, leaving 4 bases in the junction not matched to a gene. Reading the label with the study, this specimen's time point is: resected brain tissue, or blood drawn just prior to surgery. The surgery cases with the highest brain T cell transcript signatures were chosen for TCR beta chain sequencing of brain tissue, and also of blood when blood was available. Patients had been treated with at least one anti-epileptic drug before surgery. The TCR-sequenced patients were children whose drug-resistant epilepsy was caused by tuberous sclerosis complex, focal cortical dysplasia, Rasmussen encephalitis or hemimegalencephaly. The Monarch genomic DNA purification kit was used to extract bulk genomic DNA from unsorted brain tissue and whole blood.

The receptor was isolated from a boy under three years old with tuberous sclerosis and intractable seizures. In this chain, TRBV7-8 is recombined with TRBJ2-5, and TRBD2 matches 8 of the central bases. This material consisted of peripheral blood, taken at surgery. CDR3 region: CASTPGREETQYF. At the DNA level, the sequence is TGTGCCAGCACCCCCGGGAGGGAAGAGACCCAGTACTTC.